Following are 5 T cell receptor beta chains from one sample sequenced in a study of T cell responses to AZD1222 COVID-19 vaccine. Method: immunoSEQ multiplex PCR; TCRdb's copy keeps in-frame clones and lacks some. The sample contains about 110,000 clones, more than 65% of which appear only once. This specimen consisted of peripheral blood, obtained on day 0 of AZD1222 vaccination. The receptors were sampled from an adult in good health.

This chain uses TRBV7-2 with TRBJ1-3; TRBD1 matches 12 bases. The CDR3 contains 18 residues. With 5 bases clipped from V and 0 bases from J, the junction kept 8 bases outside the gene matches. Per the germline V gene, CDR1 is SGHTA and CDR2 is FQGNSA. Written as DNA, the CDR3 is TGTGCCAGCAGCCCGGGACAGGGGGCTCTCCTCTCTGGAAACACCATATATTTT. It specifies CASSPGQGALLSGNTIYF.

This rearrangement joins TRBV30 to TRBJ2-3, with 11 bases aligning to TRBD1. V lost 0 bases and J lost 4; bases outside the gene matches: 6. Germline loops: CDR1 GTSNPN, CDR2 SVGIG (reference sequence). This CDR3 region has 16 residues. CDR3 sequence (DNA): TGTGCCTGGAGTGTAAGGACAGGGGGCGAAGCAGATACGCAGTATTTT. It is translated as CAWSVRTGGEADTQYF.

The rearrangement uses TRBV29-1 and TRBJ2-5; 7 bases align to TRBD1. This CDR3 has 13 residues. J was trimmed by 1 base and V by 6 bases; bases with no gene match: 5. The germline V gene has CDR1 SQVTM and CDR2 ANQGSEA. CDR3: CSVAGTAQETQYF. DNA for the CDR3: TGCAGCGTGGCCGGGACAGCCCAAGAGACCCAGTACTTC.

J is TRBJ1-2 and V is TRBV4-1; 7 nucleotides align to TRBD1. The germline gives CDR1 MGHRA, CDR2 YSYEKL. CDR3 length: 13 amino acids. The V and J ends lost 2 bases and 5 bases, in that order; junction bases with no gene match: 2. CDR3 amino acids: CASSQPTGYGYTF. CDR3 nucleotides: TGCGCCAGCAGCCAACCGACAGGGTATGGCTACACCTTC.

As concerns this clone: The same CDR3 is also encoded by other DNA sequences in this sample. This rearrangement joins TRBV29-1 to TRBJ2-7; D is perhaps TRBD2 (5 bases). Germline values: CDR1 SQVTM, CDR2 ANQGSEA. Trimming took off 2 bases at V and 3 bases at J, with 8 bases between the two ends. The CDR3 loop spans 12 amino acids. The CDR3 DNA reads TGCAGCGTTGAATCCCGGGACTACGAGCAGTACTTC. It translates to CSVESRDYEQYF.